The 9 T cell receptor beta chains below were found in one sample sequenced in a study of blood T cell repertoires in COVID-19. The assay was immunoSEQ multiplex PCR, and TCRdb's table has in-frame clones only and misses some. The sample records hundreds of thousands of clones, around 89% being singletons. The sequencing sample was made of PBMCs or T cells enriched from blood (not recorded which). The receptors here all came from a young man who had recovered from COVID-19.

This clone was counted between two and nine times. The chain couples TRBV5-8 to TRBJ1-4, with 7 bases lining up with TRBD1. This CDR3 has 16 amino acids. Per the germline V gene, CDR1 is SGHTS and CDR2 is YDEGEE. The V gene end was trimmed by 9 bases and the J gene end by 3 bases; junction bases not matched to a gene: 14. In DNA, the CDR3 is TGTGCCATTCGACAGGGCGCGGTCGTGGCTAATGAAAAACTGTTTTTT. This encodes CAIRQGAVVANEKLFF.

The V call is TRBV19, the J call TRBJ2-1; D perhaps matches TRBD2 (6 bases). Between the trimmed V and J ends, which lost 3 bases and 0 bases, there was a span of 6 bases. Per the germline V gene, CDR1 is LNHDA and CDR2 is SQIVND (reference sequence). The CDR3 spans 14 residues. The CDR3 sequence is CASSIGGSYNEQFF. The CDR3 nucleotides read TGTGCCAGTAGTATCGGGGGCTCCTACAATGAGCAGTTCTTC.

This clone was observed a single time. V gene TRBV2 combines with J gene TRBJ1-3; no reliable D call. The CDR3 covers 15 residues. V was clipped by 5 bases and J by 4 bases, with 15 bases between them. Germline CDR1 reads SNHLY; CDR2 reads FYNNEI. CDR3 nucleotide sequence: TGTGCCAGCAGTCTCCGGTCACTGTCCGGAAACACCATATATTTT. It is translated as CASSLRSLSGNTIYF.

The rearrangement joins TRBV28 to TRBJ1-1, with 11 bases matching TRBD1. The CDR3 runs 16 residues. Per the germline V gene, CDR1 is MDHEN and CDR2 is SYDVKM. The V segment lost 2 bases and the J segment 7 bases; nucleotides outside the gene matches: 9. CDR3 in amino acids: CASSLTGTGGALEAFF. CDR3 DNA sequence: TGTGCCAGCAGTTTAACCGGGACAGGGGGTGCGCTTGAAGCTTTCTTT.

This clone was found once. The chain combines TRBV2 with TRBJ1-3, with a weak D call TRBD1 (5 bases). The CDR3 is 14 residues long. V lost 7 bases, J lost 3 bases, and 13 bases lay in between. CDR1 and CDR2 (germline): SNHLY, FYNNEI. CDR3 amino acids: CASITGRDGNTIYF. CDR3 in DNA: TGTGCCAGCATAACGGGCAGGGATGGAAACACCATATATTTT.

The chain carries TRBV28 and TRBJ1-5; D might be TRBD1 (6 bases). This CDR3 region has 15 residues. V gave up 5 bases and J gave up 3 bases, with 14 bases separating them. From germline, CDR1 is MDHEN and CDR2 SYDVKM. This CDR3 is CASSPPWDINQPQHF. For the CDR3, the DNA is TGTGCCAGCAGTCCCCCATGGGACATCAATCAGCCCCAGCATTTT.

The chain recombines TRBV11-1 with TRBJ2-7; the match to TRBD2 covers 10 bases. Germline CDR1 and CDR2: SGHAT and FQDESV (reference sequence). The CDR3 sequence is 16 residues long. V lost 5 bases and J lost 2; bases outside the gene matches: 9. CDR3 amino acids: CASSPKDLAGAYEQYF. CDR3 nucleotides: TGTGCCAGCAGCCCTAAGGACCTAGCGGGAGCCTACGAGCAGTACTTC. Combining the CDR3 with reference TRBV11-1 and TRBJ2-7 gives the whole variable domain EAEVAQSPRYKITEKSQAVAFWCDPISGHATLYWYRQILGQGPELLVQFQDESVVDDSQLPKDRFSAERLKGVDSTLKIQPAELGDSAMYLCASSPKDLAGAYEQYFGPGTRLTVT.

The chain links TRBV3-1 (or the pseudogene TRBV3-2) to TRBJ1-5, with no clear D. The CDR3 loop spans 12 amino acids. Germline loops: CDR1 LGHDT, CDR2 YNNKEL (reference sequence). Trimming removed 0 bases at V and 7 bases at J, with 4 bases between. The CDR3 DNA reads TGTGCCAGCAGCCAAGAGGAGCAGCCCCAGCATTTT. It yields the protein CASSQEEQPQHF.

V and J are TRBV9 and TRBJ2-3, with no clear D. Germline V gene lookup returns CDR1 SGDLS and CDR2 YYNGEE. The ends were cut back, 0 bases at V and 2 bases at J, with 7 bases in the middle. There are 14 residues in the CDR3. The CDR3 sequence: CASSVATVTDTQYF. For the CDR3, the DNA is TGTGCCAGCAGCGTAGCTACAGTCACAGATACGCAGTATTTT.